Each of the 18 T cell receptor beta chains below was sequenced from the same sample in a study of shared clonotypes between healthy human individuals. CD45RO negativity and positive selection for CCR7 defined naive CD8 cells, a population that excluded terminally differentiated effector memory CD45RA+ cells. Here immunoSEQ multiplex PCR was the method, and the copy in TCRdb shows in-frame clones only, minus some. The table shows approximately 810,000 clones, with 80% to 95% occurring only once. The sequenced sample consisted of naive CD8+ T cells sorted from blood. The receptors were sampled from a man younger than 40 in good health.

The rearrangement joins TRBV27 to TRBJ2-4, with 12 nucleotides matching TRBD2. The CDR3 has 18 amino acids. V dropped 6 bases and J dropped 1; count of bases not matched to a gene: 10. The V gene's germline CDR1 is MNHEY and CDR2 SMNVEV (reference sequence). The CDR3 is CASRTRLAGVRAKNIQYF. In DNA, the CDR3 is TGTGCCAGCAGAACCCGACTAGCGGGAGTGAGGGCCAAAAACATTCAGTACTTC.

This rearrangement joins TRBV11-2 to TRBJ2-7; TRBD1 is a possible D gene (5 bases). Germline V gene sequence: CDR1 SGHAT, CDR2 FQNNGV. V was pared by 4 bases and J by 3 bases, with 7 bases between. CDR3 size: 12 residues. The CDR3, as DNA: TGTGCCAGCAGCTCCCAGGGCTACGAGCAGTACTTC. Its translation is CASSSQGYEQYF.

The chain joins TRBV27 to TRBJ2-3; D possibly corresponds to TRBD2 (6 bases). The CDR3 has 15 residues. CDR1 is MNHEY and CDR2 is SMNVEV in the germline V gene (reference sequence). Trimming took 3 bases from V and 2 from J, leaving 12 bases between them. The CDR3 loop reads CASSLTRGFTDTQYF. In DNA, the CDR3 is TGTGCCAGCAGTTTGACACGGGGGTTCACAGATACGCAGTATTTT.

This sequence joins TRBV9 and TRBJ2-7, with D possibly TRBD2 on 5 matching bases. Germline values: CDR1 SGDLS, CDR2 YYNGEE. This CDR3 region has 14 residues. Deletions cut 3 bases from V and 0 bases from J, with 10 bases between. Here the CDR3 DNA reads TGTGCCAGCAGCGGTTCGGGAAGCTCCTACGAGCAGTACTTC. It yields the protein CASSGSGSSYEQYF.

The J gene is TRBJ2-7, the V gene TRBV5-5; 8 positions match TRBD2. Trimming cost V 0 bases and J 0 bases; bases outside gene matches: 2. The CDR3 has 15 residues. Germline CDR1 is SGHKS and CDR2 is YYEKEE (reference sequence). The DNA for the CDR3 is TGTGCCAGCAGCTTGGCGACTAGCGACTCCTACGAGCAGTACTTC. Translating it yields CASSLATSDSYEQYF.

This clone was recorded once. The genes are TRBV28 and TRBJ2-7; 10 bases are a match to TRBD1. Germline V gene data show CDR1 as MDHEN and CDR2 as SYDVKM. The CDR3 totals 21 residues. Losses at the gene ends were 3 bases for V and 0 bases for J; bases not matched to a gene: 20. The CDR3 spells CASSFPPRRGQGGRSSYEQYF. CDR3 coding DNA: TGTGCCAGCAGTTTCCCACCAAGACGAGGACAGGGGGGACGAAGCTCCTACGAGCAGTACTTC.

The chain couples TRBV9 to TRBJ2-7; 9 bases are a match to TRBD1. Germline lookup yields CDR1 SGDLS and CDR2 YYNGEE. The CDR3 contains 15 residues. V dropped 0 bases and J dropped 6; count of bases not matched to a gene: 7. DNA for the CDR3: TGTGCCAGCAGCGTAGAGGACAGGGGATTGTCCGAGCAGTACTTC. Translation gives CASSVEDRGLSEQYF.

Comments on this clone: The same CDR3 also results from other DNA sequences found in this sample. The chain recombines TRBV5-6 with TRBJ1-5; D gene uncertain. Germline lookup yields CDR1 SGHDT and CDR2 YYEEEE. V was shortened by 0 bases and J by 4 bases, with 8 bases between the two germline ends. This CDR3 is 14 amino acids long. The CDR3 DNA reads TGTGCCAGCAGCTTGGCATCTGGGAATCAGCCCCAGCATTTT. Encoded protein: CASSLASGNQPQHF.

The genes are TRBV5-4 and TRBJ2-7, with 11 bases identical to TRBD2. This CDR3 comprises 16 residues. The V segment lost 3 bases and the J segment 2 bases; nucleotides outside the gene matches: 7. Per germline, CDR1 SGHNT and CDR2 YYREEE (reference sequence). The CDR3 region has the DNA TGTGCCAGCAGCTCTCCGACTAGCGGGGTTCCCTACGAGCAGTACTTC. Protein sequence: CASSSPTSGVPYEQYF.

V usage is TRBV7-9 and J usage is TRBJ2-2; D may be TRBD2 (6 bases). Trimming shortened V by 6 bases and J by 6 bases, and 17 bases separated the two germline ends. Germline loops: CDR1 SEHNR, CDR2 FQNEAQ (reference sequence). The CDR3 has 15 amino acids. The CDR3 sequence: CASRSDYDLAGELFF. For the CDR3, the DNA is TGTGCCAGCAGGTCGGACTATGACCTAGCCGGGGAGCTGTTTTTT.

The gene calls are TRBV6-4 and TRBJ1-3; D unclear. Trimming took 2 bases from V and 0 from J, leaving 8 bases between them. Germline loops: CDR1 MRHNA, CDR2 SNTAGT. This CDR3 is 15 amino acids long. In DNA form, the CDR3 reads TGTGCCAGCAGTGACACTGGAAACTCTGGAAACACCATATATTTT. The encoded protein is CASSDTGNSGNTIYF.

The chain joins TRBV7-9 to TRBJ2-7; the D is unclear. Deletions cut 5 bases from V and 5 bases from J, with 19 bases between. The CDR3 is made up of 15 amino acids. The germline V gene has CDR1 SEHNR and CDR2 FQNEAQ (reference sequence). The CDR3 sequence is CASSTTRGRGDEQYF. For the CDR3, the DNA is TGTGCCAGCAGCACTACACGAGGCCGAGGCGACGAGCAGTACTTC.

This rearrangement joins TRBV7-8 to TRBJ2-7, with 13 nucleotides matching TRBD2. CDR1 is SGHVS, CDR2 FQNEAQ, per germline. With 5 bases clipped from V and 2 bases from J, the junction kept 9 bases outside the gene matches. This CDR3 comprises 17 residues. This CDR3 is CASSIPGLAGLAYEQYF. The DNA of the CDR3 is TGTGCCAGCAGCATTCCGGGACTAGCGGGGCTTGCCTACGAGCAGTACTTC.

J is TRBJ2-7 and V is TRBV15, with 8 bases matching TRBD1. With V trimmed by 5 bases and J by 4 bases, 7 bases remained unmatched. The CDR3 contains 14 residues. Looked up from germline, CDR1 is LNHNV and CDR2 is YYDKDF (reference sequence). The CDR3 nucleotides are TGTGCCACCAGCGGCTCTCAGGGGGCGTACGAGCAGTACTTC. Translated, it gives CATSGSQGAYEQYF.

V and J are TRBV9 and TRBJ2-3; D might be TRBD1 (6 bases). Germline loops: CDR1 SGDLS, CDR2 YYNGEE. CDR3 size: 15 residues. V lost 3 bases, J lost 3 bases, and 14 bases lay in between. The CDR3 region has the DNA TGTGCCAGCAGCGAGGGGACATTGAGAACAGATACGCAGTATTTT. It translates to CASSEGTLRTDTQYF.

The genes are TRBV29-1 and TRBJ2-7, with TRBD2 matching 10 bases. There are 16 residues in the CDR3. Looked up from germline, CDR1 is SQVTM and CDR2 is ANQGSEA. The junction had 8 bases not matched to a gene; V was cut back by 2 bases and J by 1 base. CDR3 nucleotides: TGCAGCGTTGAACTTTACGGGACTAGCGTGTCCTACGAGCAGTACTTC. It specifies CSVELYGTSVSYEQYF.

The chain recombines TRBV28 with TRBJ2-3; 10 bases are shared with TRBD2. With V trimmed by 1 base and J by 2 bases, 12 bases remained unmatched. Germline CDR1 MDHEN, CDR2 SYDVKM. The CDR3 is made up of 19 amino acids. For the CDR3, the DNA is TGTGCCAGCAGTTTATCCAGCGGGAGGGCCTCTAGTCCCACAGATACGCAGTATTTT. As protein: CASSLSSGRASSPTDTQYF.

The rearrangement uses TRBV4-1 and TRBJ2-1; D remains unclear. Germline values: CDR1 MGHRA, CDR2 YSYEKL. The CDR3 is made up of 16 amino acids. Trimming removed 0 bases at V and 0 bases at J, with 9 bases between. CDR3 region: CASSQDYGYSYNEQFF. The CDR3, as DNA: TGCGCCAGCAGCCAAGATTACGGGTACTCCTACAATGAGCAGTTCTTC.